This T cell receptor (beta chain) derives from a study of T-cell memory formation after mild COVID-19. Study as a whole: Largely, TCR clusters stayed within a single donor.

V gave up 0 bases and J gave up 4 bases; unmatched junction bases: 4. Germline assignment: CDR1 LNHNV and CDR2 YYDKDF (reference sequence). The CDR3 is 16 residues long. This clonotype was counted only a few times. The antigen remains undetermined. The study, taken as a whole, reports: CD4+ contracting clones lay mainly in CM and EM, CD8+ ones in EMRA.

One entry per CDR3 protein, called by TCRdb with MiXCR from the 5' RACE reads. This table has 100,000 to 150,000 distinct CDR3 sequences, roughly 15% appearing once. The genes are TRBV15 and TRBJ2-1; 9 nucleotides line up with TRBD2. The TCR originated in an adult woman who had mild COVID-19 (a few samples of this study predate the infection). Cell type and time point are not known. Material for sequencing was PBMCs or a T cell subset sorted from them (not recorded which). Here the CDR3 reads CATSRDRTSAYNEQFF. The CDR3 DNA sequence: TGTGCCACCAGCAGAGATCGGACTAGCGCATACAATGAGCAGTTCTTC.